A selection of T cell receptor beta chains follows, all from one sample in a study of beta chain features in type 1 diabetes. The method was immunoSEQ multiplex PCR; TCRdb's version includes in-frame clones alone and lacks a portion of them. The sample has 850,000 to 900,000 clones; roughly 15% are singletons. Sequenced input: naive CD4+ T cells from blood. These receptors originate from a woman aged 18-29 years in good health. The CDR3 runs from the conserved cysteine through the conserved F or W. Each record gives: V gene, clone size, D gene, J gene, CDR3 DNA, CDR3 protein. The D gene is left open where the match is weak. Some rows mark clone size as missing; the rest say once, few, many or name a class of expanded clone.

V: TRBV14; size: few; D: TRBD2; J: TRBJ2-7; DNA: TGTGCCAGCAGCCAAGAGTGGGGAGCGGGAGGGTACGAGCAGTACTTC; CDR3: CASSQEWGAGGYEQYF
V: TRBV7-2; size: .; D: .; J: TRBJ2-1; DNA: TGTGCCAGCAGCTGGAGAGCGGGTATCTATGACAATGAGCAGTTCTTC; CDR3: CASSWRAGIYDNEQFF
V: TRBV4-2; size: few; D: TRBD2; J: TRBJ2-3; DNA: TGTGCCAGCAGCCAGCTAGCGGGTAGCACAGATACGCAGTATTTT; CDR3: CASSQLAGSTDTQYF
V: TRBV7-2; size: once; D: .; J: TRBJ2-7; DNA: TGTGCCAGCGTTAAAAGGGGACTGGCCTACGAGCAGTACTTC; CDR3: CASVKRGLAYEQYF
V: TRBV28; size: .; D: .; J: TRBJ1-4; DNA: TGTGCCAGCACTGATCGGAAGGGCGGAAAAGAAAAACTGTTTTTT; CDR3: CASTDRKGGKEKLFF
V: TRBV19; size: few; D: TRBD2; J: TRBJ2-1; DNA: TGTGCCAGTACTGCTAGGACTAGCGGATCCTACAATGAGCAGTTCTTC; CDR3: CASTARTSGSYNEQFF
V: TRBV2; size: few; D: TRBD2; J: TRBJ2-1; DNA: TGTGCCAGCGGGACTAGCCGGATCTACAATGAGCAGTTCTTC; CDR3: CASGTSRIYNEQFF
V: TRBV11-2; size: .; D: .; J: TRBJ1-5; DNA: TGTGCCAGCAGCTTAGTCCCAGGGGCCCAGCCCCAGCATTTT; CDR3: CASSLVPGAQPQHF
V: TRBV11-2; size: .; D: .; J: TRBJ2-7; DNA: TGTGCCAGCAGCTTTCGTCAGGCCGAGGGGGAGCAGTACTTC; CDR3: CASSFRQAEGEQYF
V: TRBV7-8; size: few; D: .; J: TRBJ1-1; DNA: TGTGCCAGCAGCTTAGTGGGGCTCTCTGAAGCTTTCTTT; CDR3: CASSLVGLSEAFF
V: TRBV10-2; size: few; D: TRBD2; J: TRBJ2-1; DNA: TGCGCCAGCATGCGGACTAGCGGGAACAATGAGCAGTTCTTC; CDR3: CASMRTSGNNEQFF
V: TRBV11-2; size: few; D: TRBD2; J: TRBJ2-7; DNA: TGTGCCAGCAGCTTATCTAATAGCGGGGCCCCCTACGAGCAGTACTTC; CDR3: CASSLSNSGAPYEQYF
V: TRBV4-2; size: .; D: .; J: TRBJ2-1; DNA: TGTGCCAGCAGCCAAGCCTGGACCTTCTCCTACAATGAGCAGTTCTTC; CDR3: CASSQAWTFSYNEQFF
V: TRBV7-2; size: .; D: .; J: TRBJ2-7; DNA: TGTGCCAGCAGCTTAGCCCCGGCGGGGCAAAACTACGAGCAGTACTTC; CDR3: CASSLAPAGQNYEQYF
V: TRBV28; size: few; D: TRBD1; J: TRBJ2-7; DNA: TGTGCCAGCAGCCCCGGGACAGGGCGATACTCCTACGAGCAGTACTTC; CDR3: CASSPGTGRYSYEQYF
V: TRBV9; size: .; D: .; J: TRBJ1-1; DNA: TGTGCCAGCAGCGTACGCCCGAATCCAGCCCGCGCGGAAGAAGCTTTCTTT; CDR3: CASSVRPNPARAEEAFF
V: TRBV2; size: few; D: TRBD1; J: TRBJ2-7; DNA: TGTGCCAGCAGTGAAAGGACAGGAGTTTACGAGCAGTACTTC; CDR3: CASSERTGVYEQYF
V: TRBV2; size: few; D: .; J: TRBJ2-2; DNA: TGTGCCAGCAACCGGGCAACCGGGGAGCTGTTTTTT; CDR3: CASNRATGELFF
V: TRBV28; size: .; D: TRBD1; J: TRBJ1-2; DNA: TGTGCCAGCAGTTTAGGGGACAGGACTAACTATGGCTACACCTTC; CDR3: CASSLGDRTNYGYTF
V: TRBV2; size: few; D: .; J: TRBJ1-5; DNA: TGTGCCAGCAGTGAAGTACTGGGTCAGCCCCAGCATTTT; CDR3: CASSEVLGQPQHF
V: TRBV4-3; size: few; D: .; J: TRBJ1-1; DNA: TGCGCCAGCAGCCTGGGTCTCATGAACACTGAAGCTTTCTTT; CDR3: CASSLGLMNTEAFF
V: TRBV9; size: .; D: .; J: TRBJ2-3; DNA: TGTGCCAGCAGCGTAGGAGAAGGGATTACGCAGTATTTT; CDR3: CASSVGEGITQYF
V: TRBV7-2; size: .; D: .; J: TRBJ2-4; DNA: TGTGCCAGCAGCTCATACGTTGGGGCCAAAAACATTCAGTACTTC; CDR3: CASSSYVGAKNIQYF
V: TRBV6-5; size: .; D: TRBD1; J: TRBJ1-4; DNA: TGTGCCAGCAGGAGACAGGGCCCAAATGAAAAACTGTTTTTT; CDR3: CASRRQGPNEKLFF
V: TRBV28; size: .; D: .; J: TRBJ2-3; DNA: TGTGCCAGCAGTTTCCGGGACAAACCAGATACGCAGTATTTT; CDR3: CASSFRDKPDTQYF
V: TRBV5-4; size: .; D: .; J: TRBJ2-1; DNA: TGTGCCAGCAGCTTGGACCAGTGGGGCAATGAGCAGTTCTTC; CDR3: CASSLDQWGNEQFF
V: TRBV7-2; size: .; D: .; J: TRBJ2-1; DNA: TGTGCCAGCAGCTCCGGACGGAATGGGGCCTCCTACAATGAGCAGTTCTTC; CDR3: CASSSGRNGASYNEQFF
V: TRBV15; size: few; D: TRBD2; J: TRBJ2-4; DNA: TGTGCCACCCGGACTAGCGGAGCCAAAAACATTCAGTACTTC; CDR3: CATRTSGAKNIQYF
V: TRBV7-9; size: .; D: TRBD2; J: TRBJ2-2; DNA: TGTGCCAGCAGCTTACCACCCTCTAGCGGGACGAACACCGGGGAGCTGTTTTTT; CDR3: CASSLPPSSGTNTGELFF
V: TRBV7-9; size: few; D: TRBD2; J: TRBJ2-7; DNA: TGTGCCAGCAGCTTGGGAGGGGCTGGGAACTACGAGCAGTACTTC; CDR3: CASSLGGAGNYEQYF
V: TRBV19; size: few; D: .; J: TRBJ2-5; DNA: TGTGCCAGTAGTCAGGGACGGATAAATGAAGAGACCCAGTACTTC; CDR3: CASSQGRINEETQYF
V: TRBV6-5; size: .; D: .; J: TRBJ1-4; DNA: TGTGCCAGCAGTTATCGGACAGATGAAAAACTGTTTTTT; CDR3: CASSYRTDEKLFF
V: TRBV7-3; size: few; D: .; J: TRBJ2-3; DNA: TGTGCCAGCAGCCCACGTGGGGTGGGTGATACGCAGTATTTT; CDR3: CASSPRGVGDTQYF
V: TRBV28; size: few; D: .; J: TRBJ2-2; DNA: TGTGCCACCGAGGACAGGAACACCGGGGAGCTGTTTTTT; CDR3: CATEDRNTGELFF
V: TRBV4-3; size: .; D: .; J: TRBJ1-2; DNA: TGCGCCAGCAGCCAAGAACCCCGTATCTATGGCTACACCTTC; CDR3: CASSQEPRIYGYTF
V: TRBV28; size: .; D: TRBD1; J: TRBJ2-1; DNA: TGTGCCAGCAGTTTAGGACAGGGGCACAATGAGCAGTTCTTC; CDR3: CASSLGQGHNEQFF
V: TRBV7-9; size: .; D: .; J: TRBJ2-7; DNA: TGTGCCAGCAGCCCAGGCCAGGTGTACGAGCAGTACTTC; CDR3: CASSPGQVYEQYF
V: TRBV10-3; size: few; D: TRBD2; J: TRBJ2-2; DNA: TGTGCCATCAGGGATAGCGGGGCCGGGGAGCTGTTTTTT; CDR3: CAIRDSGAGELFF
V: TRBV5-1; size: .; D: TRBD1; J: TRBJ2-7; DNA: TGCGCCAGCAGCTTGTTTGTCGGGACAGGGTCCGAGCAGTACTTC; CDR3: CASSLFVGTGSEQYF
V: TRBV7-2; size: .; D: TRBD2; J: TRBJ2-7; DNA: TGTGCCAGCCGCCCAGCCTCGACTAGCGGGCAGTACGAGCAGTACTTC; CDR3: CASRPASTSGQYEQYF
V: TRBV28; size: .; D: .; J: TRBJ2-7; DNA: TGTGCCAGCAGTTCTCCGGGACCGTCCTACGAGCAGTACTTC; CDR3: CASSSPGPSYEQYF
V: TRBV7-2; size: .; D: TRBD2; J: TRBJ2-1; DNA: TGTGCCAGCAGCCGGGGACTAGCGGATCTTGGGCAGTTCTTC; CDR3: CASSRGLADLGQFF
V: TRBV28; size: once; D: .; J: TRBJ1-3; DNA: TGTGCCAGCAGTTTCTCAGGGGCGGGGGACACCATATATTTT; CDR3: CASSFSGAGDTIYF
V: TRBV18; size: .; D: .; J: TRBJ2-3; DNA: TGTGCCAGCTCACCATCTTCCTTCACAGATACGCAGTATTTT; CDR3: CASSPSSFTDTQYF
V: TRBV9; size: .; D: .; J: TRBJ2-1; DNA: TGTGCCAGCAGCGTAGCAGGGGCGCCTGAGCAGTTCTTC; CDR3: CASSVAGAPEQFF
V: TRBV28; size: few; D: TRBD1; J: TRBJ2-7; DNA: TGTGCCAGCAGTGGCGGACAGGTGATAATCTCCTACGAGCAGTACTTC; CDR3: CASSGGQVIISYEQYF
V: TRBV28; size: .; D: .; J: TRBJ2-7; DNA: TGTGCCAGCAGTCTAGCAGGACCCGGCGAGCAGTACTTC; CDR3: CASSLAGPGEQYF
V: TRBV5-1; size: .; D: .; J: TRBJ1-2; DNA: TGCGCCAGCAGCTTGGAAGGGGATGGCTACACCTTC; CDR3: CASSLEGDGYTF
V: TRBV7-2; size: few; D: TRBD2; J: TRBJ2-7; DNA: TGTGCCAGCAGCCTGAGTATGAATAGCGGGGTGATGCCCTACGAGCAGTACTTC; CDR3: CASSLSMNSGVMPYEQYF
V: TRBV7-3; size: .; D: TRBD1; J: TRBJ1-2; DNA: TGTGCCAGCAGCCGTATGACAGGGGGCTATGGCTACACCTTC; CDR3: CASSRMTGGYGYTF
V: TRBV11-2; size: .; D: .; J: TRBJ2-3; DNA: TGTGCCAGCAGCTTAGATTTGAAGGATACGCAGTATTTT; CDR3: CASSLDLKDTQYF
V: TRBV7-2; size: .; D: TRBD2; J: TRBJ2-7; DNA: TGTGCCAGCAGCCCTCGGACTAGCGGGAGGGGCTACGAGCAGTACTTC; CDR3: CASSPRTSGRGYEQYF
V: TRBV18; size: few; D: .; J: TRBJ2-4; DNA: TGTGCCACCTCGCGGACTCGCCCGACGCTAGCCAAAAACATTCAGTACTTC; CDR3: CATSRTRPTLAKNIQYF
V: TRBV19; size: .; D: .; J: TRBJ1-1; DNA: TGTGCCAGTAGTCCTTTTCTGGACACTGAAGCTTTCTTT; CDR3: CASSPFLDTEAFF
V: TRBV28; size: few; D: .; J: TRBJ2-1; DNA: TGTGCCAGCAGTACTAATGAGCAGTTCTTC; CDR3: CASSTNEQFF
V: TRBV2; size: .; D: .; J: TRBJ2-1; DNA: TGTGCCAGCAGTCCCAGCCCGAGAACTAGTTATGAGCAGTTCTTC; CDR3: CASSPSPRTSYEQFF
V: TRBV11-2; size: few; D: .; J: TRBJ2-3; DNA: TGTGCCAGCAGCTTATTAGGTGGCCCCACAGATACGCAGTATTTT; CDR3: CASSLLGGPTDTQYF